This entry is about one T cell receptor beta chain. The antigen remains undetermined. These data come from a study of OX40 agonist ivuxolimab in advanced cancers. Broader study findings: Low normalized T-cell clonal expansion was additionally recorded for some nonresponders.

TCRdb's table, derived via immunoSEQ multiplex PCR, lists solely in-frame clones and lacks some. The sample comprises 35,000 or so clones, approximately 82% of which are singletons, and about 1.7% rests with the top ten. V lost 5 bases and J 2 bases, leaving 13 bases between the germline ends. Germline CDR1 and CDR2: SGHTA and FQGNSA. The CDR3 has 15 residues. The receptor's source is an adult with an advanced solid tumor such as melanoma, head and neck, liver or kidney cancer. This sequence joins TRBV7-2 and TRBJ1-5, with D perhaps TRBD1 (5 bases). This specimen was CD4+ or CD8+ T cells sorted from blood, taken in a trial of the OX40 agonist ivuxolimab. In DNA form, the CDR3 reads TGTGCCAGCAGCCTTGGACCCAGGGGCAATCAGCCCCAGCATTTT. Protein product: CASSLGPRGNQPQHF.